This TCR beta chain comes out of a study of cytomegalovirus exposure and HLA in healthy donors. Looking at the study overall: Within the Caucasian-associated ancestry cluster were approximately 77% of the roughly 430 genotyped donors. Study observations and caveats: Common viral pathogens seemed, in a later analysis, to connect with several of the most significant clusters. Across donors, presence/absence analyses took sequencing depth to be roughly uniform.

About this clone itself: Antigen: not known.

Trimming took off 2 bases at V and 5 bases at J, with 13 bases between the two ends. This CDR3 comprises 14 residues. Per germline, CDR1 SEHNR and CDR2 FQNEAQ (reference sequence). Use of 60 Vbeta and 13 Jbeta primers characterized the PCR. Sequencing was performed with immunoSEQ multiplex PCR; in TCRdb, only in-frame clones are kept and a portion is missing. The data contain 150,000 to 200,000 clones, roughly four fifths of them singletons. This clonotype originated in a man aged 45-65 years in good health and CMV-seropositive. The rearrangement links TRBV7-9 to TRBJ2-7; tentative D call: TRBD2 (6 bases). Sequencing input: PBMCs. CDR3 protein: CASSLSVGGDEQYF. The CDR3 DNA is TGTGCCAGCAGCTTATCGGTGGGGGGAGACGAGCAGTACTTC.